Sequencing of this T cell receptor (beta chain) was carried out in a study of blood T cell repertoires in COVID-19. In the study overall: The samples span acute and convalescent COVID-19 from the United States, Italy and Spain. PBMCs, B-cell-depleted T cells, or T cells provided the cDNA or gDNA that made up the material.

The germline V gene has CDR1 MDHEN and CDR2 SYDVKM. This CDR3 has 15 amino acids. The trim removed 7 bases at V and 7 bases at J, leaving 11 bases unmatched. This clone has a single count. The method was immunoSEQ multiplex PCR; TCRdb's version includes in-frame clones alone and lacks a portion of them. The data contain fewer than 200,000 clones, approximately 85% of them seen just once; the ten biggest clones take up roughly 1%. The TCR was taken from a man aged 40-49 years with acute or convalescent COVID-19. Material for sequencing was peripheral blood. V usage is TRBV28 and J usage is TRBJ1-4, with 8 positions matching TRBD1. The DNA for the CDR3 is TGTGCCAGCACCGAGAGGACAGGGACGAGTGAAAAACTGTTTTTT. Its translation: CASTERTGTSEKLFF. The entire variable domain, with the rest obtained from reference TRBV28 and TRBJ1-4, is as follows: DVKVTQSSRYLVKRTGEKVFLECVQDMDHENMFWYRQDPGLGLRLIYFSYDVKMKEKGDIPEGYSVSREKKERFSLILESASTNQTSMYLCASTERTGTSEKLFFGSGTQLSVL.